This T cell receptor beta chain emerged from a study of T cell responses to AZD1222 COVID-19 vaccine. Notes on the study in general: Clonal diversity was possibly underestimated; the donors were predominantly white British and more often female.

As concerns this clone: Antigen specificity is unknown.

CDR1 is MNHEY and CDR2 is SMNVEV in the germline V gene (reference sequence). The length of the CDR3 is 14 residues. V shed 3 bases and J shed 2 bases, with 10 bases lying between them. Profiling relied on immunoSEQ multiplex PCR, and the TCRdb table lists in-frame clones only, not all of them. The sample records under 80,000 clones, approximately 88% being singletons. Sample: peripheral blood, taken on day 0 of AZD1222 vaccination. This sequence was found in an adult in good health. The rearrangement links TRBV27 to TRBJ1-2, with a possible D match to TRBD1 (5 bases). The CDR3 sequence: CASSFGGGNYGYTF. As DNA, the CDR3 is TGTGCCAGCAGTTTCGGGGGGGGAAACTATGGCTACACCTTC.